Listed below are T cell receptor beta chains from one sample, sequenced in a study of blood T cells in healthy people across ages. Each CDR3 protein gets one entry after TCRdb re-called the 5' RACE reads with MiXCR. The repertoire holds hundreds of thousands of distinct CDR3 sequences, with just over 55% as singletons. The sample comprised blood. These receptors were obtained from a man aged 35-49 years in good health. Each CDR3 is given with its conserved first and last residue. A D gene is named only where the DNA matches it firmly. Clone size appears in some rows only: once, few, many, or a class for an expanded clone.

d_gene	v_gene	j_gene	abundance	CDR3aa	CDR3nt
.	TRBV27	TRBJ2-1	once	CASSPETIPSYNEQFF	TGTGCCAGCAGTCCCGAGACAATACCTTCCTACAATGAGCAGTTCTTC
.	TRBV7-7	TRBJ2-1	few	CASSGAGSYEQFF	TGTGCCAGCAGCGGTGCCGGGAGCTATGAGCAGTTCTTC
.	TRBV20-1	TRBJ1-6	.	CSASAPSGRALHF	TGCAGTGCTAGCGCCCCATCAGGCAGGGCCCTCCACTTT
.	TRBV14	TRBJ1-2	few	CASSQLILYGYTF	TGTGCCAGCAGCCAGTTAATCCTTTATGGCTACACCTTC
.	TRBV5-6	TRBJ2-7	many	CASSLGPGEQYF	TGCGCCAGCAGCTTGGGTCCCGGGGAGCAGTACTTC
TRBD1	TRBV7-2	TRBJ2-1	few	CASSLVGQGAIYEQFF	TGTGCCAGCAGCTTAGTGGGGCAGGGGGCCATATATGAGCAGTTCTTC
TRBD2	TRBV9	TRBJ2-1	.	CASSPGLAGGGVHNEQFF	TGTGCCAGCAGCCCCGGACTAGCGGGGGGTGGGGTCCACAATGAGCAGTTCTTC
TRBD2	TRBV6-5	TRBJ2-1	.	CASTPSAGGYREQFF	TGTGCCAGCACCCCTTCGGCCGGGGGGTACCGGGAGCAGTTCTTC
TRBD1	TRBV6-2/TRBV6-3	TRBJ2-7	few	CASSYRTGGYEQYF	TGTGCCAGCAGTTATCGGACAGGGGGGTACGAGCAGTACTTC
TRBD1	TRBV7-2	TRBJ2-5	.	CASSLFPGGGETQYF	TGTGCCAGCAGCTTATTTCCAGGGGGCGGGGAGACCCAGTACTTC
.	TRBV24-1	TRBJ2-3	.	CATSEPGADTQYF	TGTGCCACCAGTGAGCCGGGAGCAGATACGCAGTATTTT
.	TRBV21-1	TRBJ2-7	.	CASSSRLSLGQNYEQYF	TGTGCCAGCAGCTCCCGTCTAAGTCTAGGACAGAACTACGAGCAGTACTTC